This T cell receptor beta chain was obtained from a study of metastatic and nonmetastatic thyroid tumors. MiXCR was used by TCRdb to re-call the PCR reads. The sample lists under 30,000 clones; more than 20% were seen once. The entire patient cohort was treatment-naive prior to thyroid surgery. This clonotype was sampled from a female donor with papillary thyroid cancer or a benign thyroid nodule (not recorded which). Some clones in this sample may be carry-over from other donors' samples. What was sequenced was blood.

The CDR3 bases are TGTGCCAGCAGCCCCGCTGGACCGCACGAGCAGTACTTC. Protein: CASSPAGPHEQYF. The chain carries TRBV2 and TRBJ2-7, with D uncertain. V was cut by 6 bases and J by 5 bases, with 14 bases left in between. Germline CDR1 SNHLY, CDR2 FYNNEI. CDR3 length: 13 amino acids.